These 6 T cell receptor beta chains originate from one sample sequenced in a study of a mutant IDH1 vaccine in newly diagnosed glioma. The time point here: week 11, during vaccination. Each vaccine dose was 300 ug of mutant IDH1 20-mer peptide, with topical imiquimod. This table comes from immunoSEQ multiplex PCR, and its TCRdb copy is limited to in-frame clones, with some not included. Of roughly 130,000 clones in the sample, about 82% were seen once. These receptors have no known antigen. The sample consisted of PBMCs, taken from a glioma patient whose treatment included an IDH1 peptide vaccine. The source is a man aged 35 to 55 with glioma.

The chain uses TRBV19 and TRBJ1-2; TRBD1 aligns across 8 bases. V dropped 7 bases and J dropped 4; count of bases not matched to a gene: 5. The germline V gene has CDR1 LNHDA and CDR2 SQIVND (reference sequence). The CDR3 loop spans 13 amino acids. Written as DNA, the CDR3 is TGTGCCAGTACCCCGACAGGGGTCTATGGCTACACCTTC. Protein product: CASTPTGVYGYTF.

This chain links TRBV10-3 with TRBJ1-5, with D unresolved. V lost 0 bases to trimming and J lost 7 bases, with 13 bases between them. Germline V gives CDR1 ENHRY, CDR2 SYGVKD. CDR3 length: 15 amino acids. The CDR3 DNA follows: TGTGCCATCAGTGAGTCTTCCGGAGCGGGGCAGCCCCAGCATTTT. It yields the protein CAISESSGAGQPQHF.

Concerning this clone itself: Other DNA sequences in this sample translate to the same CDR3. V usage is TRBV7-9 and J usage is TRBJ1-1; 7 bases line up with TRBD1. With 5 bases clipped from V and 5 bases from J, the junction kept 8 bases outside the gene matches. This CDR3 spans 14 amino acids. Germline CDR1 reads SEHNR; CDR2 reads FQNEAQ (reference sequence). CDR3 protein: CASSLDRDRTEAFF. CDR3 sequence (DNA): TGTGCCAGCAGCCTAGACAGGGATCGTACTGAAGCTTTCTTT.

The CDR3 nucleotides read TGTGCCAGCAGCTTGTGGGACAGGGGCTACGAGCAGTACTTC. It is translated as CASSLWDRGYEQYF. V is TRBV5-4 and J is TRBJ2-7; TRBD1 agrees at 10 bases. V lost 1 base, J lost 3 bases, and 1 base stayed unmatched. Germline values: CDR1 SGHNT, CDR2 YYREEE (reference sequence). CDR3 length: 14 amino acids. Full variable domain (outside the CDR3, taken from reference TRBV5-4 and TRBJ2-7): ETGVTQSPTHLIKTRGQQVTLRCSSQSGHNTVSWYQQALGQGPQFIFQYYREEENGRGNFPPRFSGLQFPNYSSELNVNALELDDSALYLCASSLWDRGYEQYFGPGTRLTVT.

The J gene is TRBJ2-1, the V gene TRBV6-5; D is possibly TRBD1 or TRBD2 (5 bases each). The CDR3 spans 15 residues. Germline V gene lookup returns CDR1 MNHEY and CDR2 SVGAGI. V was cut by 4 bases and J by 4 bases, with 14 bases left in between. CDR3 sequence reads: CASSLSGPTYNEQFF. CDR3 nucleotide sequence: TGTGCCAGCAGTTTATCGGGGCCTACGTACAATGAGCAGTTCTTC.

V and J are TRBV5-4 and TRBJ2-7; D may match TRBD1 or TRBD2 (5 bases each). The V gene lost 3 bases and the J gene lost 3 bases, with 16 bases spanning the gap. The V gene's germline CDR1 is SGHNT and CDR2 YYREEE (reference sequence). This CDR3 comprises 15 residues. This chain's CDR3 is CASSWGSGKGYEQYF. In nucleotides, the CDR3 is TGTGCCAGCAGCTGGGGGTCCGGGAAGGGCTACGAGCAGTACTTC.